A single sample gave rise to the 31 T cell receptor beta chains below, sequenced in a study of T-cell reconstitution after alpha-beta-depleted transplantation in children (dated by TCRdb to about 2016). This specimen's treatment or condition label, per the study, means: allogeneic hematopoietic cell transplantation with graft depleted of TCRalphabeta T cells and CD19 B cells. Library construction relied on PCR. The run used an Illumina HiSeq 2500. Molecular barcoding was employed in the preparation of TCR libraries, with unique molecular identifiers being used to normalize TCRbeta repertoire quantification. TCRdb handled the public reads itself, with Q25 trimming in fastp and clone calling in MiXCR, and kept productive beta chains. When rows share a CDR3 protein, they turn into one entry using the most common DNA and genes. The sample profile shows around 960,000 distinct CDR3 sequences; around 30% of them were found once. Over 25% of the sample rests with the top ten.

Sequenced material: PBMCs, mostly from graft donor cells, taken 360 days after TCRalphabeta/CD19-depleted stem cell transplant. These receptors originate from a boy in the first two years of life who had a stem cell transplant for SCID, so the T cells may come from the graft donor.

This clonotype was observed a few times. This chain joins TRBV5-1 and TRBJ2-7; D is unclear. Germline V gene data show CDR1 as SGHRS and CDR2 as YFSETQ. The V and J ends lost 0 bases and 5 bases respectively, with 15 bases between them. There are 15 residues in the CDR3. CDR3 amino acids: CASSLDPARVNEQYF. Here the CDR3 DNA reads TGCGCCAGCAGCTTGGATCCCGCCCGTGTTAACGAGCAGTACTTC.

Remarks on this clonotype: Its ends do not fully match the called genes, so a read error is possible. The CDR3 loop reads CAISDGGVRSDTQYF. CDR3 DNA: TGTGCCATCAGTGATGGGGGGGTTCGATCAGATACGCAGTATTTT. V and J are TRBV24-1 and TRBJ2-3; 7 nucleotides match TRBD2. The length of the CDR3 is 15 residues. Germline V CDR1 and CDR2: KGHDR, SFDVKD.

V is TRBV7-7 and J is TRBJ1-1, with a possible D match to TRBD1 (6 bases). Looked up from germline, CDR1 is SSHAT and CDR2 is FNYEAQ (reference sequence). This CDR3 spans 18 amino acids. V dropped 2 bases and J dropped 0 bases, with 19 bases sitting between them. CDR3: CASSLKSGAWVVNTEAFF. The CDR3 nucleotides are TGTGCCAGCAGCTTAAAATCAGGGGCCTGGGTGGTGAACACTGAAGCTTTCTTT.

The chain employs TRBV20-1 and TRBJ1-2; no definite D call. V lost 5 bases and J 4 bases, leaving 8 bases between the germline ends. This CDR3 region has 11 residues. The germline V gene has CDR1 DFQATT and CDR2 SNEGSKA (reference sequence). The CDR3 coding sequence is TGCAGTGCTGAGATTCGCTATGGCTACACCTTC. It is translated as CSAEIRYGYTF.

The sample holds one count of this clonotype. This chain uses TRBV5-1 with TRBJ2-7; 12 bases are a match to TRBD1. CDR1 and CDR2 from the germline V gene are SGHRS and YFSETQ. The CDR3 loop spans 16 amino acids. The J segment lost 3 bases and the V segment lost 5 bases, leaving 9 bases of the junction unmatched. CDR3 sequence: CASRWTGTGGFYEQYF. CDR3 nucleotides: TGCGCCAGCAGATGGACCGGGACAGGGGGCTTCTACGAGCAGTACTTC.

This chain links TRBV2 with TRBJ1-5; D call uncertain. V shed 4 bases and J shed 2 bases, with 12 bases lying between them. Germline CDR1 SNHLY, CDR2 FYNNEI. The CDR3 runs to 15 residues. In nucleotides, the CDR3 is TGTGCCAGCAGTGGAAGGGTGAGGGGCAATCAGCCCCAGCATTTT. Amino acids: CASSGRVRGNQPQHF.

Written as DNA, the CDR3 is TGTGCCAGCAGCTTAGTGGGACAGGACGCCTACGAGCAGTACTTC. Translation gives CASSLVGQDAYEQYF. This rearrangement joins TRBV11-2 to TRBJ2-7; 8 nucleotides align to TRBD1. The V and J ends lost 1 base and 2 bases, in that order; junction bases with no gene match: 4. The germline V gene has CDR1 SGHAT and CDR2 FQNNGV. This CDR3 has 15 residues.

This clonotype was observed a few times. The chain has TRBV5-1 and TRBJ2-1; no clear D. The ends were cut back, 6 bases at V and 4 bases at J, with 14 bases in the middle. The CDR3 contains 14 residues. CDR1 and CDR2 (germline): SGHRS, YFSETQ. CDR3 DNA: TGCGCCAGCACTCCCCCGGACGGATACAATGAGCAGTTCTTC. Translating it yields CASTPPDGYNEQFF. The whole variable domain, remainder taken from reference TRBV5-1 and TRBJ2-1, is KAGVTQTPRYLIKTRGQQVTLSCSPISGHRSVSWYQQTPGQGLQFLFEYFSETQRNKGNFPGRFSGRQFSNSRSEMNVSTLELGDSALYLCASTPPDGYNEQFFGPGTRLTVL.

This clonotype turned up a few times. V usage is TRBV7-8 and J usage is TRBJ2-3, with D possibly matching TRBD2 (6 bases). Germline values: CDR1 SGHVS, CDR2 FQNEAQ. V dropped 5 bases and J dropped 2 bases, with 23 bases sitting between them. This CDR3 is 18 amino acids long. CDR3 amino acids: CASSRIGGPGPSTDTQYF. The CDR3 DNA sequence: TGTGCCAGCAGCCGTATCGGGGGACCGGGACCCTCCACAGATACGCAGTATTTT.

This clonotype was seen a few times. The rearrangement uses TRBV12-3 or TRBV12-4 and TRBJ2-5, with 8 bases that match TRBD2. The CDR3 runs to 14 residues. With V trimmed by 8 bases and J by 5 bases, 10 bases remained unmatched. The CDR3 here is CASHPGGAHETQYF. The CDR3 DNA is TGTGCCAGCCATCCCGGGGGGGCCCATGAGACCCAGTACTTC.

This clonotype came up a few times. The J gene is TRBJ2-3, the V gene TRBV7-6; D remains ambiguous. This CDR3 contains 14 residues. Germline lookup yields CDR1 SGHVS and CDR2 FNYEAQ. Trimming took off 1 base at V and 7 bases at J, with 12 bases between the two ends. The CDR3 sequence is CASSLVRSSYTQYF. In nucleotides, the CDR3 is TGTGCCAGCAGCTTAGTCCGCTCCTCGTATACGCAGTATTTT.

The table lists this clonotype with a few counts. The chain has TRBV9 and TRBJ1-6, with D unclear. CDR3 size: 13 residues. Germline loops: CDR1 SGDLS, CDR2 YYNGEE. Trimming left V 1 base short and J 9 bases short, with 8 bases between. Here the CDR3 reads CASSVNPLSPLHF. The CDR3 nucleotides read TGTGCCAGCAGCGTAAATCCGCTTTCACCCCTCCACTTT.

As concerns this clonotype: No conserved phenylalanine or tryptophan is present at the end of the CDR3, so a read error is the likely explanation. The chain is built from TRBV10-3 and TRBJ2-7, with TRBD2 identical over 7 bases. Germline-derived CDR1 and CDR2 are ENHRY and SYGVKD. The CDR3 extends over 15 amino acids. With 3 bases clipped from V and 4 bases from J, the junction kept 9 bases outside the gene matches. CDR3 protein: CAISEPGGRGYEQYL. CDR3 in DNA: TGTGCCATCAGTGAACCGGGAGGCCGGGGTTACGAGCAGTACCTC.

The rearrangement uses TRBV11-1 and TRBJ2-2; 9 nucleotides align to TRBD1. V shed 7 bases, J shed 4 bases, and the junction held 22 bases outside the gene matches. CDR3 size: 20 residues. CDR1 and CDR2 from the germline V gene are SGHAT and FQDESV (reference sequence). The CDR3 region is CASILQTRGQGKYGTGELFF. CDR3 in DNA: TGTGCCAGCATCCTCCAGACCCGGGGACAGGGAAAATACGGCACCGGGGAGCTGTTTTTT. Full variable domain (missing parts from reference TRBV11-1 and TRBJ2-2): EAEVAQSPRYKITEKSQAVAFWCDPISGHATLYWYRQILGQGPELLVQFQDESVVDDSQLPKDRFSAERLKGVDSTLKIQPAELGDSAMYLCASILQTRGQGKYGTGELFFGEGSRLTVL.

This clonotype was seen repeatedly, ten times or more. CDR3 bases: TGCAGTGCTAGTGGGGGGGACACTGAAGCTTTCTTT. As protein: CSASGGDTEAFF. The rearrangement joins TRBV20-1 to TRBJ1-1; D is possibly TRBD1 (5 bases). Trimming pared 3 bases from V and 3 bases from J, leaving 8 bases between. The CDR3 contains 12 residues. The germline V gene has CDR1 DFQATT and CDR2 SNEGSKA (reference sequence).

The rearrangement links TRBV6-6 to TRBJ2-5; possible D gene TRBD2, 5 bases. Germline lookup yields CDR1 MNHNY and CDR2 SVGAGI (reference sequence). V lost 7 bases to trimming and J lost 5 bases, with 14 bases between them. The CDR3 sequence is 13 residues long. The CDR3 DNA is TGTGCCAGCAAAGACCGAGGGCACGAGACCCAGTACTTC. Translating gives CASKDRGHETQYF.

Only a few counts were recorded for this clonotype. The genes are TRBV28 and TRBJ1-5; 7 nucleotides match TRBD1. The CDR3 is 17 residues long. Trimming removed 2 bases from V and 5 bases from J; junction bases left unmatched: 12. Germline CDR1 MDHEN, CDR2 SYDVKM. CDR3 coding DNA: TGTGCCAGCAGTTTAAGGGAAAGGGTAACAGGGGATCAGCCCCAGCATTTT. It is translated as CASSLRERVTGDQPQHF.

This clonotype was detected a few times. This sequence joins TRBV19 and TRBJ2-1; a possible D gene is TRBD1 (7 bases). CDR3 length: 14 amino acids. V lost 7 bases, J lost 9 bases, and 19 bases lay in between. The germline gives CDR1 LNHDA, CDR2 SQIVND (reference sequence). The CDR3 protein is CASTVSGGLGEQFF. DNA for the CDR3: TGTGCCAGTACCGTCTCAGGGGGGCTTGGTGAGCAGTTCTTC.

The sample holds a few counts of this clonotype. The chain recombines TRBV29-1 with TRBJ2-1; D unclear. Germline V gene lookup returns CDR1 SQVTM and CDR2 ANQGSEA. Trimming took off 7 bases at V and 4 bases at J, with 23 bases between the two ends. This CDR3 is built from 16 residues. This chain's CDR3 is CSASPVLVPIYNEQFF. DNA of the CDR3: TGCAGCGCTTCGCCCGTGTTGGTCCCTATTTACAATGAGCAGTTCTTC.

This clonotype was picked up a small number of times. This chain joins TRBV7-2 and TRBJ2-7; 13 positions agree with TRBD2. The CDR3 has 16 residues. The trim removed 5 bases at V and 2 bases at J, leaving 6 bases unmatched. From germline, CDR1 is SGHTA and CDR2 FQGNSA. The CDR3 protein is CASSEGTSGVAYEQYF. The CDR3 DNA follows: TGTGCCAGCAGCGAGGGGACTAGCGGGGTCGCCTACGAGCAGTACTTC.

This clonotype has only a few counts. The chain combines TRBV7-9 with TRBJ2-7, with D perhaps matching TRBD1 (6 bases). V gave up 3 bases and J gave up 0 bases, with 15 bases separating them. Germline V gene sequence: CDR1 SEHNR, CDR2 FQNEAQ (reference sequence). The CDR3 is 16 amino acids. CDR3 sequence: CASSFYEQGASYEQYF. The CDR3 DNA is TGTGCCAGCAGCTTCTATGAACAGGGAGCCTCCTACGAGCAGTACTTC.

This clonotype was counted once. This chain connects TRBV12-3 or TRBV12-4 to TRBJ2-5; 9 bases line up with TRBD2. The J segment lost 6 bases and the V segment lost 1 base, leaving 3 bases of the junction unmatched. This CDR3 is 14 amino acids long. CDR3 loop: CASSLEAGGKTQYF. CDR3 in DNA: TGTGCCAGCAGTTTAGAAGCGGGGGGTAAGACCCAGTACTTC.

The CDR3 nucleotides read TGTGCCAGCAGCGCAGCGGGGGTCTCAGATACGCAGTATTTT. Its translation: CASSAAGVSDTQYF. This chain joins TRBV9 and TRBJ2-3; 8 bases line up with TRBD2. The junction had 4 bases not matched to a gene; V was cut back by 3 bases and J by 4 bases. CDR3 length equals 14 residues. CDR1 is SGDLS, CDR2 YYNGEE, per germline.

On this clonotype: The CDR3 does not end in the conserved phenylalanine or tryptophan, so this is likely a read error. The chain is built from TRBV10-2 and TRBJ2-1; 10 bases align to TRBD2. J lost 2 bases, V lost 6 bases, and 13 bases had no gene match. The CDR3 is 18 amino acids. CDR1 WSHSY and CDR2 SAAADI come from the germline V gene. CDR3 nucleotides: TGCGCCAGCAGGAGGGTGACTAGCGGGCTTCCCACCTACAATGAGCAGTTCCTC. Translation: CASRRVTSGLPTYNEQFL.

This chain connects TRBV27 to TRBJ2-1; D is ambiguous. This CDR3 region has 14 residues. V lost 4 bases, J lost 6 bases, and 13 bases lay in between. CDR1 and CDR2 (germline): MNHEY, SMNVEV (reference sequence). This chain's CDR3 is CASSSSLWANEQFF. The CDR3 DNA follows: TGTGCCAGCAGTTCCAGCTTGTGGGCCAATGAGCAGTTCTTC.

The chain is built from TRBV6-5 and TRBJ1-1, with D hard to call. The ends were cut back, 5 bases at V and 4 bases at J, with 11 bases in the middle. This CDR3 has 13 residues. Germline-derived CDR1 and CDR2 are MNHEY and SVGAGI. The chain's CDR3 is CASSSQSGTEAFF. The CDR3 DNA sequence: TGTGCCAGCAGTAGTCAGAGTGGCACTGAAGCTTTCTTT.

The chain couples TRBV5-1 to TRBJ1-1; 7 nucleotides align to TRBD1. This CDR3 comprises 15 residues. J gave up 1 base and V 0 bases, and 3 bases lay outside the gene matches. Germline V gene lookup returns CDR1 SGHRS and CDR2 YFSETQ. CDR3 in DNA: TGCGCCAGCAGCTTGGTGGGACAGAGGAACACTGAAGCTTTCTTT. Its translation: CASSLVGQRNTEAFF.

V is TRBV4-3 and J is TRBJ2-2, with 8 bases fitting TRBD1. V lost 2 bases and J lost 2; bases outside the gene matches: 4. Germline V gene data show CDR1 as LGHNA and CDR2 as YSLEER. The CDR3 sequence is 16 residues long. CDR3 sequence (DNA): TGCGCCAGCAGCCAATACGACAGGGGTAACACCGGGGAGCTGTTTTTT. Translating gives CASSQYDRGNTGELFF.

CDR3 DNA sequence: TGCAGCGTTGGAACTTGGGAGACCCAGTACTTC. Amino acids: CSVGTWETQYF. V is TRBV29-1 and J is TRBJ2-5; D not certain. The length of the CDR3 is 11 residues. Per the germline V gene, CDR1 is SQVTM and CDR2 is ANQGSEA. Trimming removed 4 bases at V and 5 bases at J, with 8 bases between.

This clonotype was counted a single time. The CDR3, as DNA: TGTGCCAGACCGCTAGCGGGGGGCCCCCGGGGCCAAGAGACCCAGTACTTC. It codes for CARPLAGGPRGQETQYF. The chain links TRBV6-1 to TRBJ2-5; 11 positions agree with TRBD2. The CDR3 length is 17 residues. Germline CDR1 is MNHNS and CDR2 is SASEGT. Unmatched junction bases numbered 13, after V lost 9 bases and J lost 1 base.

As DNA, the CDR3 is TGTGCCAGCTCACCCCAAGGGGGGAAGAAGTTCTTC. It encodes CASSPQGGKKFF. The chain recombines TRBV18 with TRBJ2-1, with D perhaps assigned TRBD1 or TRBD2 (6 bases each). This CDR3 spans 12 amino acids. Trimming removed 3 bases from V and 14 bases from J, with 14 bases in between. Germline CDR1 is KGHSH and CDR2 is LQKENI. Variable domain in full (rest from reference TRBV18 and TRBJ2-1): NAGVMQNPRHLVRRRGQEARLRCSPMKGHSHVYWYRQLPEEGLKFMVYLQKENIIDESGMPKERFSAEFPKEGPSILRIQQVVRGDSAAYFCASSPQGGKKFFGPGTRLTVL.